Sequencing of this T cell receptor (beta chain) was carried out in a study of breast tumors, draining lymph nodes, adjacent tissues. Samples came from axillary lymph nodes draining the breast cancer. MiXCR was run by TCRdb on the multiplex PCR reads, yielding one entry per CDR3 protein. The sample shows approximately 210,000 distinct CDR3 sequences, roughly a third of them seen only once. At least ten counts were recorded for this clonotype. The clonotype comes from a female donor with breast cancer. Some clones in this sample may be carry-over from other donors' samples. Input material: axillary lymph node tissue.

In DNA form, the CDR3 reads TGTGCCAGCTCACGTGCAGGGACCTACGAGCAGTACTTC. Translation: CASSRAGTYEQYF. This sequence joins TRBV18 and TRBJ2-7; D perhaps matches TRBD1 (5 bases). The V gene's germline CDR1 is KGHSH and CDR2 LQKENI. This CDR3 is built from 13 residues. V was shortened by 4 bases and J by 2 bases, with 9 bases between the two germline ends.